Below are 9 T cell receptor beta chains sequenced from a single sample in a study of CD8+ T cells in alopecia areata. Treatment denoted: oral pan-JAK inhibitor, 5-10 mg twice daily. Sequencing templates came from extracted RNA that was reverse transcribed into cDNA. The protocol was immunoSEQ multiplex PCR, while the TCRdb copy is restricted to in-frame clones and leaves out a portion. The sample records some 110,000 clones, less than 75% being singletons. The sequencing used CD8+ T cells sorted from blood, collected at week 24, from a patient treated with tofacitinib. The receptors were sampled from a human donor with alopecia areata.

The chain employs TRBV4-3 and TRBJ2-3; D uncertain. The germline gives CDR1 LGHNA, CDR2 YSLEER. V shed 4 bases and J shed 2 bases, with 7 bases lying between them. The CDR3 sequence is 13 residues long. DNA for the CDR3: TGCGCCAGCAGCCCCACTATCACAGATACGCAGTATTTT. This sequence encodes CASSPTITDTQYF.

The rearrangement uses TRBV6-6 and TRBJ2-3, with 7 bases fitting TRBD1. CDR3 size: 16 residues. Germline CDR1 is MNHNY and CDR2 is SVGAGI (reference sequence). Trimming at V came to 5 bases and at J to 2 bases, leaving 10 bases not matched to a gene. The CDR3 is CASSTGQELVTDTQYF. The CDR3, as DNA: TGTGCCAGCAGTACAGGACAGGAGCTGGTCACAGATACGCAGTATTTT.

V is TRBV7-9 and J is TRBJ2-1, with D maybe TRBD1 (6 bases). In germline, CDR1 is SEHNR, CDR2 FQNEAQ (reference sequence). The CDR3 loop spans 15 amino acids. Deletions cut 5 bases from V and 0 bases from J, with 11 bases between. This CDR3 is CASSPLDSSYNEQFF. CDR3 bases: TGTGCCAGCAGCCCCCTGGACAGCTCCTACAATGAGCAGTTCTTC.

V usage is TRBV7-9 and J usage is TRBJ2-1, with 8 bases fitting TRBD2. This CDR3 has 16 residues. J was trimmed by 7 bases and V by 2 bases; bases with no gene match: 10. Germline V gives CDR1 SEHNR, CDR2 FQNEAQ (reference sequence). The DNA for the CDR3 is TGTGCCAGCAGCTTAAGTCCTCGGGGGGGCCGAAATGAGCAGTTCTTC. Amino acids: CASSLSPRGGRNEQFF.

DNA of the CDR3: TGTGCCAGCTCACTACTAGCGGGGACGGTCTATGAGCAGTTCTTC. It specifies CASSLLAGTVYEQFF. The V gene is TRBV18, the J gene TRBJ2-1, with 10 bases fitting TRBD2. The CDR3 contains 15 residues. CDR1 and CDR2 (germline): KGHSH, LQKENI. Germline trimming cut 4 bases from V and 8 bases from J; bases unmatched to any gene: 8.

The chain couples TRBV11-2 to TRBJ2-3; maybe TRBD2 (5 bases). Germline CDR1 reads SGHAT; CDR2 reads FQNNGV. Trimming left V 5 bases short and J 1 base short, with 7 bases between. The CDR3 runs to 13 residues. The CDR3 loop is CASSRRGTDTQYF. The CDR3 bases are TGTGCCAGCAGCAGGCGGGGCACAGATACGCAGTATTTT.

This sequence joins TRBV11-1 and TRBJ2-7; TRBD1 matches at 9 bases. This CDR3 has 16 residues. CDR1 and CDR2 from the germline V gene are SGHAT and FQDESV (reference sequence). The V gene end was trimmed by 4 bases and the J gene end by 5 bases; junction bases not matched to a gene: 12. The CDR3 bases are TGTGCCAGCAGCTGGACAGGGGCTGAGGTTTTCCACGAGCAGTACTTC. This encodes CASSWTGAEVFHEQYF.

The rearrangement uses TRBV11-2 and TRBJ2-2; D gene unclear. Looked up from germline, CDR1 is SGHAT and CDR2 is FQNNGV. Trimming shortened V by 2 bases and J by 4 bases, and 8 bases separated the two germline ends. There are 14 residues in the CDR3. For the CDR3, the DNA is TGTGCCAGCAGCTTACAAGGTGGCACCGGGGAGCTGTTTTTT. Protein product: CASSLQGGTGELFF.

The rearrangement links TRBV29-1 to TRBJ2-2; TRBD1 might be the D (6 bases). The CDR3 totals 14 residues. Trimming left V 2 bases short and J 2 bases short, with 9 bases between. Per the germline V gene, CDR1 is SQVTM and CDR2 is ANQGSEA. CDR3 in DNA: TGCAGCGTTGAACAGGGGTTCAACACCGGGGAGCTGTTTTTT. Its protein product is CSVEQGFNTGELFF.